These T cell receptor beta chains were read from a single sample in a study of cytomegalovirus exposure and HLA in healthy donors. Profiled with immunoSEQ multiplex PCR; TCRdb holds only in-frame clones, not every one. There are under 70,000 clones in the sample; around 74% occur only once, and about 5% lies in the top ten. Input material: PBMCs. Every receptor here comes from a male donor in good health and CMV-seropositive. CDR3s include the opening cysteine and the closing phenylalanine or tryptophan. Fields, in order: clone size, J gene, V gene, D gene, CDR3 DNA, CDR3 protein. The D gene is left open where the match is weak. Expanded clones get a size class; other rows say once, few or many, or leave the size out.

>.|TRBJ1-1|TRBV28|.
TGTGCCATCCGGACAGCTCTATTGGACACTGAAGCTTTCTTT
CAIRTALLDTEAFF
>.|TRBJ2-7|TRBV27|.
TGTGCCAGCAGGCGGGGGGGACAGGTGACCTACGAGCAGTACTTC
CASRRGGQVTYEQYF
>.|TRBJ1-6|TRBV5-5|TRBD1
TGTGCCAGCAGTCTTCAGGGGGCCACTACGTATAATTCACCCCTCCACTTT
CASSLQGATTYNSPLHF
>.|TRBJ1-6|TRBV6-5|.
TGTGCCAGCAGACCCATAGGTGAGGATTCACCCCTCCACTTT
CASRPIGEDSPLHF
>once|TRBJ2-2|TRBV5-1|.
TGCGCCAGCAGCTTGTTGTTGGGGGCGGACACCGGGGAGCTGTTTTTT
CASSLLLGADTGELFF
>.|TRBJ2-1|TRBV6-5|TRBD1
TGTGCCAGCAGTTATTCCGGACAGGGGGCTCGTAATGAGCAGTTCTTC
CASSYSGQGARNEQFF
>.|TRBJ2-3|TRBV29-1|.
TGCAGCGTTCATCTAACTAGCACAGATACGCAGTATTTT
CSVHLTSTDTQYF
>once|TRBJ2-5|TRBV5-4|.
TGTGCCAGCACCCCAACAGGGAAAGAGACCCAGTACTTC
CASTPTGKETQYF
>.|TRBJ2-7|TRBV11-2|.
TGTGCCAGCAGCTTAGTGGTGTCAGGGGACTACGAGCAGTACTTC
CASSLVVSGDYEQYF
>.|TRBJ1-4|TRBV5-1|TRBD1
TGCGCCAGCAGCACCGGACAGGGACTACCTAATGAAAAACTGTTTTTT
CASSTGQGLPNEKLFF
>.|TRBJ2-7|TRBV11-2|TRBD1
TGTGCCAGCAGCTTAGGGGGGACCGGGACAGAAGCCTACGAGCAGTACTTC
CASSLGGTGTEAYEQYF